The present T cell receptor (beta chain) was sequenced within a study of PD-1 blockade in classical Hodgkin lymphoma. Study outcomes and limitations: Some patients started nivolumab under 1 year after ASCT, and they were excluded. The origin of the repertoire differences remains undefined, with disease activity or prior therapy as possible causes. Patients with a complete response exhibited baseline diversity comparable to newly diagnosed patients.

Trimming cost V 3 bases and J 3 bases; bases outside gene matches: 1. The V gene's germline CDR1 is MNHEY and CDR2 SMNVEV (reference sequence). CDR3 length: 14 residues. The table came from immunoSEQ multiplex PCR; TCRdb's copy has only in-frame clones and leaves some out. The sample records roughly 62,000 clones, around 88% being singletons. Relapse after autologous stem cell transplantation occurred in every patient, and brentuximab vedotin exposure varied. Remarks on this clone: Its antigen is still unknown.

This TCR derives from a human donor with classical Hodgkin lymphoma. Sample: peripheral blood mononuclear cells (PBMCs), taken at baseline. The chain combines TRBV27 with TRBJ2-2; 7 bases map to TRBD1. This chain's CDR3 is CASSLGQHTGELFF. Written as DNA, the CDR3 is TGTGCCAGCAGTTTGGGACAGCACACCGGGGAGCTGTTTTTT.